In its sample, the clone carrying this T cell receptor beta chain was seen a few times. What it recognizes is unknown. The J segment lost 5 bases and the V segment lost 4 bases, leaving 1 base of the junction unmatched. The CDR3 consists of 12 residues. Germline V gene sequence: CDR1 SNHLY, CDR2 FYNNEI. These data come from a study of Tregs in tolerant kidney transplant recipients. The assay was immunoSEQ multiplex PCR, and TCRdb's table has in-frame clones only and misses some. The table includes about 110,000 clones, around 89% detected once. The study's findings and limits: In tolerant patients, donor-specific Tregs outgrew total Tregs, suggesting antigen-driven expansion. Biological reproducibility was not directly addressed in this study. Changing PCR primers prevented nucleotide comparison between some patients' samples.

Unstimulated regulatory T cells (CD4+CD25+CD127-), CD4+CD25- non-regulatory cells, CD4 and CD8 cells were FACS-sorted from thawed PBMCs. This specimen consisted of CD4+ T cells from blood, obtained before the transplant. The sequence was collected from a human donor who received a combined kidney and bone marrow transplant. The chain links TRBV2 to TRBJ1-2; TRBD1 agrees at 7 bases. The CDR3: CASSATGYGYTF. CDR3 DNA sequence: TGTGCCAGCAGTGCGACAGGGTATGGCTACACCTTC.